The source of this T cell receptor (beta chain) is a study of cytomegalovirus exposure and HLA in healthy donors. PCR employed 60 Vbeta and 13 Jbeta primers. Clones were sequenced by immunoSEQ multiplex PCR, and TCRdb holds only the in-frame ones, with some missing. The sample holds 150,000 to 200,000 clones, about four fifths seen once. The CDR3 length is 15 residues. V shed 0 bases, J shed 3 bases, and the junction held 7 bases outside the gene matches. CDR1 GTSNPN and CDR2 SVGIG come from the germline V gene (reference sequence). The sequence was collected from a woman aged 45 to 65 in good health and CMV-seronegative. V and J are TRBV30 and TRBJ2-7, with 8 bases aligning to TRBD2. The sample comprised PBMCs. The CDR3 nucleotides are TGTGCCTGGAGTGTAACACGGGGGGGCCGCTACGAGCAGTACTTC. As protein: CAWSVTRGGRYEQYF. Full variable domain (remainder filled in from reference TRBV30 and TRBJ2-7): SQTIHQWPATLVQPVGSPLSLECTVEGTSNPNLYWYRQAAGRGLQLLFYSVGIGQISSEVPQNLSASRPQDRQFILSSKKLLLSDSGFYLCAWSVTRGGRYEQYFGPGTRLTVT.